The sequence of this TCR beta chain was determined in a study of shared clonotypes between healthy human individuals. Study overall: The study drew on a couple of women and a few men aged 18 to 49 as donors. Researchers assigned three CD4 naive, three CD4 memory, two CD8 naive and one CD8 memory plate to each donor.

Using immunoSEQ multiplex PCR, the repertoire was profiled, and TCRdb retains in-frame clones only, with some absent. The data hold around 580,000 clones, with about 98% observed a single time. In the naive CD8 group, cells lacked CD45RO and were positively selected for CCR7, so terminally differentiated effector memory CD45RA+ cells were left out. Concerning this clone itself: The junction differs from germline at one of its ends, possibly a read error.

Specimen: naive CD8+ T cells sorted from blood. The clonotype comes from a man younger than 45 in good health.

Here the CDR3 DNA reads TGTGCCAGCAGCCAAGATGGGACAGGTTCTTCATTC. It specifies CASSQDGTGSSF. The rearrangement uses TRBV4-2 and TRBJ1-2; TRBD1 aligns across 8 bases. CDR3 length: 12 amino acids. Germline assignment: CDR1 LGHNA and CDR2 YNFKEQ.